This entry describes one TCR beta chain. Antigen: not known. The data originate from a study of molecular identifiers for immune sequencing clone quantification. Study summary: The replicate experiment used RNA from roughly 20,000 or 100,000 naive CD8 cells. This RNA was split into five aliquots, and four of them were sequenced. Study-wide points: Spiked Jurkat TCR RNA equal to one cell could reportedly be picked out among one million naive cells.

TCR libraries were built in bulk with a published protocol and specific TCR primers. TCRdb used MiXCR to reprocess the PCR reads, holding one entry per CDR3 protein. Of some 590,000 distinct CDR3 sequences in the sample, less than 30% were seen once. CDR1 and CDR2 from the germline V gene are MGHRA and YSYEKL. This CDR3 has 18 amino acids. V lost 5 bases and J lost 2, with 25 bases in between. The chain has TRBV4-1 and TRBJ2-7, with D perhaps matching TRBD1 (5 bases). The sequenced material came from naive CD8+ T cells from blood, with Jurkat cell RNA spiked in. Subset noted: FACS-sorted CD8+CD4-CCR7+CD45RA+ naive T cells. The receptor was derived from a human donor in good health. Some libraries in this study had Jurkat cell RNA spiked in. This chain's CDR3 is CASSTSQHGPDTAYEQYF. The CDR3 nucleotides are TGCGCCAGCAGCACCTCCCAGCACGGTCCGGACACAGCCTACGAGCAGTACTTC.